This TCR beta chain stems from a study of cytomegalovirus exposure and HLA in healthy donors. PCR involved 60 Vbeta and 13 Jbeta primers. Clones were read by immunoSEQ multiplex PCR, and TCRdb kept only the in-frame ones, dropping some. This sample yields about 300,000 clones, of which about nine tenths are seen a single time; approximately 4.3% belongs to the top ten. Germline V gene lookup returns CDR1 MGHDK and CDR2 SYGVNS. V shed 1 base, J shed 0 bases, and the junction held 4 bases outside the gene matches. This CDR3 spans 16 amino acids. The rearrangement joins TRBV25-1 to TRBJ2-3; 7 bases map to TRBD1. The clonotype originates from a man aged 35 to 55 in good health and CMV-seropositive. Input material: PBMCs. The CDR3 DNA reads TGTGCCAGCAGTGAATTGACAGGGCGCAGCACAGATACGCAGTATTTT. Amino acid sequence: CASSELTGRSTDTQYF.